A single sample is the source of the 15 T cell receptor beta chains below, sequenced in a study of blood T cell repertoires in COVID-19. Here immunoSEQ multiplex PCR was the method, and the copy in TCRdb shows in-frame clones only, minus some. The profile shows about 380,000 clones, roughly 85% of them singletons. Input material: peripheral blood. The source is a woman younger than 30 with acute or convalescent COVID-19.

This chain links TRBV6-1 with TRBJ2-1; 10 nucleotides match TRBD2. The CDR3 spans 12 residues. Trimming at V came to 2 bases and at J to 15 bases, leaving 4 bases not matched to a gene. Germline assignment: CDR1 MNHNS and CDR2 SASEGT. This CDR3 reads CASSERRTSGFF. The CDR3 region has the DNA TGTGCCAGCAGTGAAAGGAGGACTAGCGGGTTCTTC.

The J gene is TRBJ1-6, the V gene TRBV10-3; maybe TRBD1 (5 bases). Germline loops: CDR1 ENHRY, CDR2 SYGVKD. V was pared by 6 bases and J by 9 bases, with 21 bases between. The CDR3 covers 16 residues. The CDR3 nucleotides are TGTGCCATCAGCACCTTAGACGGCAGGGAAGGTTCACCCCTCCACTTT. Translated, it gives CAISTLDGREGSPLHF.

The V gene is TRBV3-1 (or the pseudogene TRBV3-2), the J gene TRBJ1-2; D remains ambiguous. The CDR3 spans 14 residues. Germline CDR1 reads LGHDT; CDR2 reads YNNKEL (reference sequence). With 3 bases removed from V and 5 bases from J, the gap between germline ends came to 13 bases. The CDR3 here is CASSHGGRGYGYTF. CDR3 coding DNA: TGTGCCAGCAGCCATGGAGGGCGCGGGTATGGCTACACCTTC.

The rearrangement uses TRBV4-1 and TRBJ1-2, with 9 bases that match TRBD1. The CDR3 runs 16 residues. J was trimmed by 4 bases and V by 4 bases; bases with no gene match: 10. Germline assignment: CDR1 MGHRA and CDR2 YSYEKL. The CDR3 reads CASSPMRTGDGYGYTF. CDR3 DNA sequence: TGCGCCAGCAGCCCAATGAGGACAGGGGACGGCTATGGCTACACCTTC.

CDR3 in amino acids: CASRDGRGAGELFF. CDR3 nucleotide sequence: TGTGCCAGCAGGGACGGGAGGGGGGCCGGGGAGCTGTTTTTT. The gene calls are TRBV5-4 and TRBJ2-2, with 8 bases that match TRBD2. The CDR3 has 14 residues. Germline CDR1 and CDR2: SGHNT and YYREEE (reference sequence). J gave up 6 bases and V 5 bases, and 6 bases lay outside the gene matches.

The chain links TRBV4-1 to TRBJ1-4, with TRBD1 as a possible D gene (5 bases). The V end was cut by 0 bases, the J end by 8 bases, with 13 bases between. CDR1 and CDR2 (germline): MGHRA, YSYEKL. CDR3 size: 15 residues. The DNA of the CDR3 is TGCGCCAGCAGCCAAGATCCAGGGTTTCGGGAAAAACTGTTTTTT. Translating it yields CASSQDPGFREKLFF.

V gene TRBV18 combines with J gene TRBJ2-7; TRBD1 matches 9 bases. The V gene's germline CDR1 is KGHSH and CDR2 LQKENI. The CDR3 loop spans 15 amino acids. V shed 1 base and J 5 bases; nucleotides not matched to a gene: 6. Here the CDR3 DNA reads TGTGCCAGCTCACCACAGTACAGGGGGCTGGACGAGCAGTACTTC. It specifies CASSPQYRGLDEQYF.

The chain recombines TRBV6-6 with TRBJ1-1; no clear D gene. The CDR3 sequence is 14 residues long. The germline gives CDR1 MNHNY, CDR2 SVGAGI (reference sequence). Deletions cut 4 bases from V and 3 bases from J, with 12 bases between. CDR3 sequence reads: CASSSSPPDTEAFF. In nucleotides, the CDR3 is TGTGCCAGCAGTTCCTCCCCCCCGGACACTGAAGCTTTCTTT.

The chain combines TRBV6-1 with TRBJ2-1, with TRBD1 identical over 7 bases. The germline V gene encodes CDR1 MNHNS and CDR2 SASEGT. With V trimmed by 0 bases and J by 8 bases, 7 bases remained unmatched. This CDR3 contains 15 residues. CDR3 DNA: TGTGCCAGCAGTGAAGCCGGGACAGAGGTGTATGAGCAGTTCTTC. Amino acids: CASSEAGTEVYEQFF.

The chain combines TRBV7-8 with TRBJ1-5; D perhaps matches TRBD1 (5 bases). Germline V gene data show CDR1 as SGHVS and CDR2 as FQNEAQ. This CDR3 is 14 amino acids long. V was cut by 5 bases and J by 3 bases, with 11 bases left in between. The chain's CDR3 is CASSPGPLNQPQHF. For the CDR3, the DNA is TGTGCCAGCAGCCCAGGGCCGCTCAATCAGCCCCAGCATTTT.

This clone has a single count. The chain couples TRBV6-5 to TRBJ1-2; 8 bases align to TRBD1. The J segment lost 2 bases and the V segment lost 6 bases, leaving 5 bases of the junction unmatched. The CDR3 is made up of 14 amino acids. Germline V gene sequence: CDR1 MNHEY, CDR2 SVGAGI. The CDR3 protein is CASSRTGTNYGYTF. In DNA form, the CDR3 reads TGTGCCAGCAGCAGGACAGGGACGAACTATGGCTACACCTTC.

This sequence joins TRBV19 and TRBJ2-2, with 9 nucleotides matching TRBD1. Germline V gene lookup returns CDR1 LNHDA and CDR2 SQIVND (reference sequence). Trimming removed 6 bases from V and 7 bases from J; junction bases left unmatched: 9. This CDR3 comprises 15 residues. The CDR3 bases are TGTGCCAGTAGCCCCGGGACAGGGTCCATCGGGGAGCTGTTTTTT. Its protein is CASSPGTGSIGELFF.

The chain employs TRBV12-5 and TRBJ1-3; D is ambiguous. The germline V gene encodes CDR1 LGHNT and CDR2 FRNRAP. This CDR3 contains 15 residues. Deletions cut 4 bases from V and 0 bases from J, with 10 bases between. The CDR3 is CASGSEPSSGNTIYF. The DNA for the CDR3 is TGTGCTAGTGGTTCGGAGCCGAGCTCTGGAAACACCATATATTTT.

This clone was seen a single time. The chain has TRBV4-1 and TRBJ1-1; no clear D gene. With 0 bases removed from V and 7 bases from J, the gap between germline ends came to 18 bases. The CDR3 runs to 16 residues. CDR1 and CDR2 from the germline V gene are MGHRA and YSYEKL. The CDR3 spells CASSQDRERDKGEAFF. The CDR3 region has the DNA TGCGCCAGCAGCCAAGATAGGGAGAGGGATAAGGGTGAAGCTTTCTTT.

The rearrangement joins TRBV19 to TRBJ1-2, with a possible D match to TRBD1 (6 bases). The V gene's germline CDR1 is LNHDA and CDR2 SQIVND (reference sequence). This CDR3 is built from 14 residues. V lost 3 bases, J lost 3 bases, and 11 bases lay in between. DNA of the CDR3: TGTGCCAGTAGTATTACAGGGAATGACTATGGCTACACCTTC. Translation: CASSITGNDYGYTF.